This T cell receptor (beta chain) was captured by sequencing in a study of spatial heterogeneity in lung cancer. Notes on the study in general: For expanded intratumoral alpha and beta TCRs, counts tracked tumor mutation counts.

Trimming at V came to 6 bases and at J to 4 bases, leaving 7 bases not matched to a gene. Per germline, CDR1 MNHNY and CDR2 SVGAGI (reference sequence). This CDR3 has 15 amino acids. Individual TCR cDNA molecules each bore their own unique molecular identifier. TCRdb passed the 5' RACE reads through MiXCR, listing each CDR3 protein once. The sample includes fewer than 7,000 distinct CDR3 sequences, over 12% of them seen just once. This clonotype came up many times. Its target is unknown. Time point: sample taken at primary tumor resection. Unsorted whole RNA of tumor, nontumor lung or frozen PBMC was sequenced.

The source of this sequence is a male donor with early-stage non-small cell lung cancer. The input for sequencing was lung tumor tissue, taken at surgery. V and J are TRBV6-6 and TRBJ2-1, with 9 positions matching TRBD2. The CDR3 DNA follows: TGTGCCAGCAGCCGACTTAGCGGGGGATACAATGAGCAGTTCTTC. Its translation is CASSRLSGGYNEQFF.